Given below is one T cell receptor beta chain in context. The sample is drawn from a study of blood T cell repertoires in COVID-19. Overall study context: COVID-19 samples, acute and convalescent, were from the United States, Italy and Spain. In each case, the material was cDNA or gDNA derived from T cells, B-cell-depleted T cells, or PBMCs.

The study assigned cohorts using participant-reported clinical history. Repertoires were generated with immunoSEQ multiplex PCR, while TCRdb's copy carries only in-frame clones and drops some. The sample includes 150,000 to 200,000 clones, 89% of them seen just once. From germline, CDR1 is SGHTA and CDR2 FQGNSA. V dropped 1 base and J dropped 0 bases, with 12 bases sitting between them. This CDR3 contains 16 residues. The sequenced sample consisted of PBMCs or T cells enriched from blood (not recorded which). This receptor was taken from a woman younger than 35 who had recovered from COVID-19. V and J are TRBV7-2 and TRBJ1-1; D is possibly TRBD1 (5 bases). In DNA, the CDR3 is TGTGCCAGCAGCTTAGGTTGGGGCGGAGTGAACACTGAAGCTTTCTTT. Its translation is CASSLGWGGVNTEAFF.